The rows below give T cell receptor beta chains drawn from one sample of a study of shared T cell receptors in the human thymus. This table comes from immunoSEQ multiplex PCR, and its TCRdb copy is limited to in-frame clones, with some not included. The table includes about 380,000 clones, around 93% detected once. The sequencing input was thymocytes. The receptors shown here come from a human donor. Each CDR3 is given with its conserved first and last residue. D genes are given only for firm matches. Not all rows give a size; the values are once, few, many and, for expanded clones, a class.

CDR3 DNA,CDR3 protein,clone size,D gene,J gene,V gene
TGCGCCAGCAGCTTGGAGGCAGCGAATCCCTACAATGAGCAGTTCTTC,CASSLEAANPYNEQFF,-,-,TRBJ2-1,TRBV5-1
TGTGCCAGCAGTTGCCCCGGGGCCGGTGGCACAGATACGCAGTATTTT,CASSCPGAGGTDTQYF,-,-,TRBJ2-3,TRBV28
TGTGCCAGCAGCTTAGTGAGGGTTCGGGTGGGTAATAATGAGTGGCAGTTCTTC,CASSLVRVRVGNNEWQFF,-,-,TRBJ2-1,TRBV7-6
TGTGCCAGCAGTCTGGGACTAGCGGGGGCCCGCTCCTACAATGAGCAGTTCTTC,CASSLGLAGARSYNEQFF,-,TRBD2,TRBJ2-1,TRBV27
TGCGCCAGCAGCCAAGGTGCTTCGCGGCATGGCGAGGTTCATTCACCCCTCCACTTT,CASSQGASRHGEVHSPLHF,-,-,TRBJ1-6,TRBV4-3
TGCGCCAGCAGCTTACGACAGGGGAATGAAAAACTGTTTTTT,CASSLRQGNEKLFF,-,TRBD1,TRBJ1-4,TRBV5-1
TGTGCCACCAAGAACAGGGGGGGGGACACTGAAGCTTTCTTT,CATKNRGGDTEAFF,few,TRBD1,TRBJ1-1,TRBV6-5
TGCGCCAGCAGCGTCGAGGATTCCCCCACATCCGAGCAGTTCTTC,CASSVEDSPTSEQFF,-,-,TRBJ2-1,TRBV5-1
TGTGCCAGTTCAACGGGGCTCCGCTCTGGAAACACCATATATTTT,CASSTGLRSGNTIYF,-,-,TRBJ1-3,TRBV25-1
TGTGCTGGGCCTCATGGCTACACCTTC,CAGPHGYTF,-,-,TRBJ1-2,TRBV19
TGTGCCAGCAGCTTATCCTCCCAGGGGGCGCATGAAAAACTGTTTTTT,CASSLSSQGAHEKLFF,-,TRBD1,TRBJ1-4,TRBV7-9
TGTGCCAGCAGCTTCCTCACAAGCGGGGGCAATCAGCCCCAGCATTTT,CASSFLTSGGNQPQHF,-,-,TRBJ1-5,TRBV7-8
TGTGCCAGCACCTCTCCCGCCGGGACAACCAAGTGGGGATACGAGCAGTACTTC,CASTSPAGTTKWGYEQYF,-,-,TRBJ2-7,TRBV28
TGCGCCAGCAGCCAAGAAGTGGGGAGGGGCATGGGCGAGCAGTACTTC,CASSQEVGRGMGEQYF,-,TRBD2,TRBJ2-7,TRBV4-1
TGTGCCTGGAAACCCCGAGAGGGTCCCACCACTGAAGCTTTCTTT,CAWKPREGPTTEAFF,-,-,TRBJ1-1,TRBV30
TGTGCCAGCAGCACGACTAGCCTAACTTACAATGAGCAGTTCTTC,CASSTTSLTYNEQFF,-,TRBD2,TRBJ2-1,TRBV6-1
TGTGCCAGCAGCCAACGTAGACTAGCGGGAGCCCTGTCGGAGACCCAGTACTTC,CASSQRRLAGALSETQYF,-,TRBD2,TRBJ2-5,TRBV7-8
TGTGCCAGCAGCTCCAGAGCGGATAGCTCCTACAATGAGCAGTTCTTC,CASSSRADSSYNEQFF,-,-,TRBJ2-1,TRBV7-2
TGCGCCAGCAGCCAGGCAGGGGGCTCCTACGAGCAGTACTTC,CASSQAGGSYEQYF,-,TRBD1,TRBJ2-7,TRBV4-3
TGTGCCAGCAGCTTAGGACACATTAAGCGCTACGAGCAGTACTTC,CASSLGHIKRYEQYF,-,-,TRBJ2-7,TRBV11-1
TGTGCCAGCAGTGTTAGGGTAGCGGGAGGATTGGAGCAGTACTTC,CASSVRVAGGLEQYF,-,TRBD2,TRBJ2-7,TRBV6-1
TGTGCCAGCACCCAGGACAGGGGGCACCAAGAGACCCAGTACTTC,CASTQDRGHQETQYF,-,TRBD1,TRBJ2-5,TRBV6-5
TGTGCCAGCTCAAAGGAGACTTCCTATGGCTACACCTTC,CASSKETSYGYTF,-,-,TRBJ1-2,TRBV18
TGTGCCAGCAGTTACGAAAAAAAGAGGGATTCCTACGAGCAGTACTTC,CASSYEKKRDSYEQYF,-,-,TRBJ2-7,TRBV6-6
TGCGCCAGCAGCCATCGACTAGCGGGAAAAGAGACCCAGTACTTC,CASSHRLAGKETQYF,-,TRBD2,TRBJ2-5,TRBV4-3
TGTGCCAGTAGTATAGATCACAGGGATACGCAGTATTTT,CASSIDHRDTQYF,-,-,TRBJ2-3,TRBV19
TGCGCCAGCAGCTTGGGGGGGACTAGCGGAAACAATGAGCAGTTCTTC,CASSLGGTSGNNEQFF,once,TRBD2,TRBJ2-1,TRBV5-1
TGTGCCAGCAGTTTCCAGGGGGCGGGCTCTGGGGCCAACGTCCTGACTTTC,CASSFQGAGSGANVLTF,-,TRBD1,TRBJ2-6,TRBV28
TGTGCCAGCTCACCCGGAGCTGGGGAGACCCAGTACTTC,CASSPGAGETQYF,-,-,TRBJ2-5,TRBV18
TGTGCCAGCCAAGCTAGCGGGGACTACAATGAGCAGTTCTTC,CASQASGDYNEQFF,-,TRBD2,TRBJ2-1,TRBV27
TGTGCCACCCGGGGGCATTTCTTAAGCAATCAGCCCCAGCATTTT,CATRGHFLSNQPQHF,-,-,TRBJ1-5,TRBV28
TGTGCCAGCAGCCCCCCGACAGGGGACGGGGAGCTGTTTTTT,CASSPPTGDGELFF,-,TRBD1,TRBJ2-2,TRBV7-2
TGCGCCAGCAGCCCCCTACGGGGACCCGGGGAGCTGTTTTTT,CASSPLRGPGELFF,-,-,TRBJ2-2,TRBV5-1
TGCGCCAACTCCCCCGGGCCTACGGAAGAGCAGTTCTTC,CANSPGPTEEQFF,-,-,TRBJ2-1,TRBV5-1
TGCGCTACCAAAAGACATAACCAGCCCCAGCATTTT,CATKRHNQPQHF,-,-,TRBJ1-5,TRBV4-1
TGTGCCAGCAGCCCCAAAGCAGGAATGGAGAAGACCCAGTACTTC,CASSPKAGMEKTQYF,-,-,TRBJ2-5,TRBV7-2
TGTGCCAGCAGCTCGACTAGCGGGAGGTCAAACAATGAGCAGTTCTTC,CASSSTSGRSNNEQFF,-,TRBD2,TRBJ2-1,TRBV11-3